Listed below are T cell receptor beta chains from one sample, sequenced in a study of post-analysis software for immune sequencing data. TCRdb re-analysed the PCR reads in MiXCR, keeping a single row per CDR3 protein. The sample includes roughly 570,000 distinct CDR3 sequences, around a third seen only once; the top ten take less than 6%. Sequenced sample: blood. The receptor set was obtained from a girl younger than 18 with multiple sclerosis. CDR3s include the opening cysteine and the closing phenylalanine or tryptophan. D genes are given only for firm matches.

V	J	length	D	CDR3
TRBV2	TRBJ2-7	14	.	CASSARASVYEQYF
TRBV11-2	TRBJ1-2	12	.	CASSDGAYGYTF
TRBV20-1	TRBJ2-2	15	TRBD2	CSAFTTSGGAGELFF
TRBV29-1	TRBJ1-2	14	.	CSVAPGQGSYGYTF
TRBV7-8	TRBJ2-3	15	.	CASSLTERGTDTQYF
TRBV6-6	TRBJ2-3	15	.	CASSYFTRGTDTQYF
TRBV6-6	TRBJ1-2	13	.	CASREDGDYGYTF
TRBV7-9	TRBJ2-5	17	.	CASSPDMRPYIEETQYF
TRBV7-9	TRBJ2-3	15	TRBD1	CASSKTGGGEYTQYF
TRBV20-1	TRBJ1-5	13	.	CSARGGFNQPQHF
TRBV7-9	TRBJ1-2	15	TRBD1	CASSWDRQRNYGYTF
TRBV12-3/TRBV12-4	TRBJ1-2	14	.	CASSWDGVSYGYTF
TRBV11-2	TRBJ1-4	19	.	CASSSQTANNRAWNEKLFF
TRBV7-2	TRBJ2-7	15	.	CASSSSLLARNEQYF
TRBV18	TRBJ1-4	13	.	CASSPGPLGELFF
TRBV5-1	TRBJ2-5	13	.	CASSSKTTETQYF
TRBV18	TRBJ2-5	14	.	CASSPPADPETQYF
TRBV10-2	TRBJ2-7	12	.	CASSESGERQYF
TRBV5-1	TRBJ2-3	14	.	CATTGTQDTDTQYF
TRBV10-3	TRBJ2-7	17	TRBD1	CAISDLLTGGATYEQYF
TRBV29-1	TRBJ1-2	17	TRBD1	CSVLPTSWTGKNYGYTF
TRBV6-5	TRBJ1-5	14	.	CASSYRSGYQPQHF
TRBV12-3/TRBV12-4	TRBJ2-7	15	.	CASSSPVGGLREQYF
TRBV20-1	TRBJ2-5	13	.	CSASKRSPETQYF
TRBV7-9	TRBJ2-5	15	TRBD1	CASNLGWDRVGEQYF
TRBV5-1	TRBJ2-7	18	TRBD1	CASSLAGQGNRRPYEQYF
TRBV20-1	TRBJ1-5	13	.	CSARDIPNQPQHF
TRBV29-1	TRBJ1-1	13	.	CSVNRASGTEAFF
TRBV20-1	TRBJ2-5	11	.	CSARDGETQYF
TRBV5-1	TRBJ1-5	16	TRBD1	CASSYQPGGGNQPQHF
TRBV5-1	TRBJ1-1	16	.	CASSLGRGFFNTEAFF
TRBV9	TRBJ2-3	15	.	CASSVETGRDDTQYF